A single sample is the source of the 3 T cell receptor beta chains below, sequenced in a study of cytomegalovirus exposure and HLA in healthy donors. The PCR ran on 60 Vbeta and 13 Jbeta primers. The assay was immunoSEQ multiplex PCR, and TCRdb's table has in-frame clones only and misses some. The table lists 150,000 or so clones, 60% to 85% of them singletons, with 10% to 15% in the top ten. Sequenced input: PBMCs. These receptors all stem from a man aged 40-49 years in good health and CMV-seropositive.

The chain recombines TRBV6-6 with TRBJ2-1; no clear D gene. The V and J ends lost 4 bases and 5 bases respectively, with 9 bases between them. Germline V lookup: CDR1 MNHNY, CDR2 SVGAGI (reference sequence). CDR3 length: 13 amino acids. CDR3 loop: CASSSLADNEQFF. The CDR3 region has the DNA TGTGCCAGCAGTTCCTTAGCAGACAATGAGCAGTTCTTC.

The chain uses TRBV11-1 and TRBJ2-2, with 7 bases matching TRBD1. Germline CDR1 and CDR2: SGHAT and FQDESV (reference sequence). The CDR3 contains 14 residues. V lost 5 bases to trimming and J lost 5 bases; unmatched junction nucleotides: 5. As DNA, the CDR3 is TGTGCCAGCAGCCCGCGACAGGGTACCGGGGAGCTGTTTTTT. It translates to CASSPRQGTGELFF. Filled out from reference TRBV11-1 and TRBJ2-2, the complete variable domain reads EAEVAQSPRYKITEKSQAVAFWCDPISGHATLYWYRQILGQGPELLVQFQDESVVDDSQLPKDRFSAERLKGVDSTLKIQPAELGDSAMYLCASSPRQGTGELFFGEGSRLTVL.

This chain uses TRBV28 with TRBJ2-5; D may be TRBD2 (5 bases). Near its end, the DNA agrees better with TRBJ2-7, so the J call may be wrong. Germline assignment: CDR1 MDHEN and CDR2 SYDVKM. The CDR3 has 14 amino acids. The CDR3 loop reads CASSFAGRAYEQYF. For the CDR3, the DNA is TGTGCCAGCAGTTTTGCGGGCAGAGCCTACGAGCAGTACTTC.